This T cell receptor (beta chain) was obtained from a study of long-term antiretroviral therapy in people with HIV. Among participants with HIV, every one received treatment in the United States. Samples held roughly 0.95-11 million cryopreserved PBMC before DNA extraction. Sequencing used immunoSEQ v3.0 at survey level. Profiled with immunoSEQ multiplex PCR; TCRdb holds only in-frame clones, not every one. The repertoire consists of over 20,000 clones, with around 87% occurring once and the leading ten covering around 3.9%. Germline CDR1 is SNHLY and CDR2 is FYNNEI. CDR3 length equals 15 residues. Trimming cost V 3 bases and J 2 bases, with 11 bases left between them.

The chain recombines TRBV2 with TRBJ1-5; no clear D gene. The TCR comes from a woman aged 25 to 39 with HIV. The sequenced sample was unsorted PBMCs, obtained 1.9 years after starting antiretroviral therapy. The CDR3 reads CASSESSSRNQPQHF. The CDR3 DNA reads TGTGCCAGCAGTGAGAGTAGCTCGCGCAATCAGCCCCAGCATTTT.